This T cell receptor (beta chain) was observed in a study of blood T cell repertoires in COVID-19. Study as a whole: Samples taken during acute and convalescent COVID-19 were collected in the United States, Italy and Spain.

Authors' data handling: From reference gene primer amplification, estimates of nucleated cell counts were derived. Here immunoSEQ multiplex PCR was the method, and the copy in TCRdb shows in-frame clones only, minus some. V and J calls plus clone size are reproduced from that table; the DNA served to infer D and trimming. This sample has about 260,000 clones, with nearly 90% found just once. CDR1 is GTSNPN, CDR2 SVGIG, per germline (reference sequence). V lost 2 bases and J lost 2; bases outside the gene matches: 3. This CDR3 is 13 amino acids long. This clone has a single count. J is TRBJ2-7 and V is TRBV30; 7 nucleotides align to TRBD1. The source is a human donor in a cohort sampled during active COVID-19. Sequencing input: peripheral blood. The CDR3 region is CAWSPDRTYEQYF. Here the CDR3 DNA reads TGTGCCTGGAGTCCGGACAGGACCTACGAGCAGTACTTC.